These T cell receptor beta chains were read from a single sample in a study of T cell repertoires in cytomegalovirus infection. TCRdb processed the reads anew with MiXCR; each CDR3 protein has one entry. In the table there are about 400,000 distinct CDR3 sequences, around 18% of which are singletons. Sequencing input: PBMCs. Receptors were obtained from a human donor in good health (CMV status not recorded). Some clones in this sample may be carry-over from other donors' samples. CDR3s include the opening cysteine and the closing phenylalanine or tryptophan. A D gene is named only where the DNA matches it firmly. Some rows have no size entry. The others give once, few or many, or a class for an expanded clone.

D,V,size,J,CDR3,DNA
-,TRBV7-2,many,TRBJ1-2,CASSLDAGYGYTF,TGTGCCAGCAGCTTAGATGCAGGTTATGGCTACACCTTC
-,TRBV7-9,-,TRBJ2-5,CASSDMETQYF,TGTGCCAGCAGCGATATGGAGACCCAGTACTTC
TRBD1,TRBV27,-,TRBJ2-7,CASSLDWTGVYEQYF,TGTGCCAGCAGTTTGGACTGGACAGGGGTCTACGAGCAGTACTTC
-,TRBV10-3,many,TRBJ1-2,CAIRGGQYSNYGYTF,TGTGCCATCAGGGGCGGGCAGTATTCCAACTATGGCTACACCTTC
-,TRBV28,-,TRBJ2-5,CASSPSGRYQETQYF,TGTGCCAGCAGTCCCTCGGGCCGGTACCAAGAGACCCAGTACTTC
-,TRBV7-8,many,TRBJ2-2,CASSSTAGYTGELFF,TGTGCCAGCAGCTCGACCGCAGGGTACACCGGGGAGCTGTTTTTT
TRBD2,TRBV2,many,TRBJ2-5,CASSEWAGGPTVEMEYF,TGTGCCAGCAGTGAATGGGCGGGAGGGCCAACAGTGGAGATGGAGTACTTC
-,TRBV6-2/TRBV6-3,once,TRBJ2-3,CASSYNGDTQYF,TGTGCCAGCAGTTACAATGGAGATACGCAGTATTTT
-,TRBV12-3/TRBV12-4,many,TRBJ1-4,CASSLGPRELFF,TGTGCCAGCAGTCTTGGCCCGAGAGAACTGTTTTTT
-,TRBV5-6,-,TRBJ2-1,CASSFMGSSNEQFF,TGTGCCAGCAGCTTTATGGGCTCCTCCAATGAGCAGTTCTTC
-,TRBV7-9,many,TRBJ1-2,CASSLEGGYTF,TGTGCCAGCAGCTTAGAAGGTGGCTACACCTTC
-,TRBV12-3/TRBV12-4,many,TRBJ1-5,CASTPRGGQPQHF,TGTGCCAGCACCCCGCGAGGGGGTCAGCCCCAGCATTTT
-,TRBV5-4,few,TRBJ2-3,CASSQMGHSFDTDTQYF,TGTGCCAGCAGCCAAATGGGACATTCATTCGACACAGATACGCAGTATTTT
-,TRBV4-2,few,TRBJ1-6,CASSQDPGSPLHF,TGTGCCAGCAGCCAAGATCCTGGTTCACCCCTCCACTTT
-,TRBV7-6,many,TRBJ2-2,CASRTRDPRGGELFF,TGTGCCAGCAGGACGCGGGACCCCAGGGGCGGGGAGCTGTTTTTT
-,TRBV7-9,many,TRBJ2-2,CASILMGAGELFF,TGTGCCAGCATCCTAATGGGGGCCGGGGAGCTGTTTTTT
TRBD1,TRBV19,few,TRBJ1-5,CASSQGGLLHF,TGTGCCAGTAGTCAGGGGGGACTGTTGCATTTT
-,TRBV19,many,TRBJ2-1,CATSMGLNNEQFF,TGTGCCACCTCAATGGGACTTAACAATGAGCAGTTCTTC
-,TRBV5-5,-,TRBJ1-5,CASSLGPSVGNQPQHF,TGTGCCAGCAGCTTGGGTCCCTCGGTGGGTAATCAGCCCCAGCATTTT
-,TRBV4-3,few,TRBJ2-7,CASSQGPGTSYEQYF,TGCGCCAGCAGCCAAGGGCCCGGGACATCCTACGAGCAGTACTTC
TRBD2,TRBV5-5,-,TRBJ2-1,CASSFVGSGSSYNEQFF,TGTGCCAGCAGCTTTGTGGGAAGCGGGAGTTCGTACAATGAGCAGTTCTTC
-,TRBV14,-,TRBJ1-1,CASSHGIDRTGANTEAFF,TGTGCCAGCAGCCATGGGATCGACAGGACTGGGGCGAACACTGAAGCTTTCTTT
-,TRBV7-9,many,TRBJ1-1,CASSPSSWGKENTEAFF,TGTGCCAGCAGCCCCTCTAGTTGGGGTAAGGAGAACACTGAAGCTTTCTTT
-,TRBV18,-,TRBJ1-4,CASSSAQPNEKLFF,TGTGCCAGCTCATCGGCCCAACCGAATGAAAAACTGTTTTTT
-,TRBV12-3/TRBV12-4,many,TRBJ1-5,CASSLAGTYSNQPQHF,TGTGCCAGCAGTTTAGCGGGCACCTATAGCAATCAGCCCCAGCATTTT
TRBD1,TRBV19,-,TRBJ2-5,CASSPTGDGQYF,TGTGCCAGTAGTCCGACAGGGGACGGCCAGTACTTC
-,TRBV7-2,many,TRBJ1-3,CASSPARLSGNTIYF,TGTGCCAGCAGCCCTGCAAGACTCAGTGGAAACACCATATATTTT
-,TRBV29-1,few,TRBJ1-2,CSVGHLNYGYTF,TGCAGCGTCGGTCACCTCAACTATGGCTACACCTTC
-,TRBV5-1,-,TRBJ2-7,CASSLGEGYYEQYF,TGCGCCAGCAGCTTGGGAGAGGGGTACTACGAGCAGTACTTC
-,TRBV7-2,many,TRBJ1-6,CASSPTPRSPLHF,TGTGCCAGCAGCCCAACCCCTCGATCACCCCTCCACTTT
TRBD1,TRBV7-9,many,TRBJ1-6,CASSQTGANSPLHF,TGTGCCAGCAGCCAGACAGGGGCTAATTCACCCCTCCACTTT
TRBD1,TRBV20-1,few,TRBJ1-5,CSAWDRKFNQPQHF,TGCAGTGCTTGGGACAGGAAATTCAATCAGCCCCAGCATTTT
-,TRBV10-3,few,TRBJ1-5,CAISDPKGGNQPQHF,TGTGCCATCAGTGATCCCAAGGGAGGCAATCAGCCCCAGCATTTT
-,TRBV12-3/TRBV12-4,-,TRBJ1-1,CASSWGSGTEAFF,TGTGCCAGCAGTTGGGGTTCGGGCACTGAAGCTTTCTTT
-,TRBV4-1,many,TRBJ1-3,CASSQGVGNTIYF,TGCGCCAGCAGCCAAGGGGTCGGAAACACCATATATTTT
-,TRBV12-3/TRBV12-4,many,TRBJ2-1,CASSFRYEQFF,TGTGCCAGCAGTTTTCGATATGAGCAGTTCTTC
TRBD1,TRBV12-3/TRBV12-4,-,TRBJ1-3,CASSSTGGAGNTIYF,TGTGCCAGCAGCTCCACAGGGGGAGCTGGAAACACCATATATTTT
-,TRBV11-2,many,TRBJ2-1,CASSLGSTYNEQFF,TGTGCCAGCAGCTTAGGGTCGACCTACAATGAGCAGTTCTTC
-,TRBV19,many,TRBJ2-2,CASTQWGENTGELFF,TGTGCCAGTACTCAATGGGGGGAGAACACCGGGGAGCTGTTTTTT
-,TRBV2,-,TRBJ1-1,CASSPRYLEAFF,TGTGCCAGTTCGCCCAGGTACCTTGAAGCTTTCTTT
TRBD2,TRBV6-2/TRBV6-3,many,TRBJ2-7,CASSYLKREGRGGYEQYF,TGTGCCAGCAGTTACCTCAAGCGGGAGGGCCGCGGGGGATACGAGCAGTACTTC
TRBD2,TRBV4-1,few,TRBJ2-1,CASSQAGGTYNEQFF,TGCGCCAGCAGCCAAGCGGGAGGGACCTACAATGAGCAGTTCTTC
-,TRBV6-5,-,TRBJ1-6,CASSYSNGALNSPLHF,TGTGCCAGCAGTTACTCCAACGGGGCTCTGAATTCACCCCTCCACTTT
-,TRBV15,-,TRBJ2-2,CATSNANTGELFF,TGTGCCACCAGCAATGCGAACACCGGGGAGCTGTTTTTT
TRBD1,TRBV4-3,many,TRBJ1-2,CASSQGTGSPYTF,TGCGCCAGCAGCCAAGGGACAGGCTCTCCGTACACCTTC
TRBD2,TRBV5-1,-,TRBJ2-1,CASSADRTSGSSYNEQFF,TGCGCCAGCAGCGCCGACAGGACTAGCGGTAGCTCCTACAATGAGCAGTTCTTC